These T cell receptor beta chains were read from a single sample in a study of blood T cell repertoires in COVID-19. Only in-frame clones appear in the TCRdb table, and some are missing; sequencing was by immunoSEQ multiplex PCR. Among about 160,000 clones listed, around 92% were seen once. Source material: peripheral blood. These receptors were obtained from a man aged 25 to 45 with COVID-19, enrolled during active disease. The CDR3 runs from the conserved cysteine through the conserved F or W. The D gene is left open where the match is weak. Only some rows state a clone size, as once, few, many or a class for expanded clones.

NA	TRBJ2-1	TRBD1	TRBV5-5	CASSLRQGDNEQFF	TGTGCCAGCAGCTTGCGACAGGGGGACAATGAGCAGTTCTTC
NA	TRBJ1-5	NA	TRBV12-3/TRBV12-4	CASSLAGNQPQHF	TGTGCCAGCAGTTTAGCCGGGAATCAGCCCCAGCATTTT
NA	TRBJ2-1	NA	TRBV30	CAWSTGQLGEQFF	TGTGCCTGGAGCACGGGACAACTAGGTGAGCAGTTCTTC
NA	TRBJ2-7	TRBD1	TRBV4-1	CASSQGPGGGYEQYF	TGCGCCAGCAGCCAAGGGCCAGGGGGCGGGTACGAGCAGTACTTC
NA	TRBJ1-2	NA	TRBV20-1	CSASLPATTSYGYTF	TGCAGTGCTAGTCTCCCGGCCACGACTTCCTATGGCTACACCTTC
few	TRBJ2-7	TRBD2	TRBV27	CASSAKGGRSSYEQYF	TGTGCCAGCAGTGCCAAGGGCGGGAGATCGTCCTACGAGCAGTACTTC
NA	TRBJ1-2	TRBD1	TRBV18	CASSPPGQPPNYGYTF	TGTGCCAGCTCACCCCCGGGACAGCCTCCGAACTATGGCTACACCTTC
NA	TRBJ2-3	TRBD2	TRBV5-1	CASSRGGQADTQYF	TGCGCCAGCTCCCGGGGGGGCCAAGCAGATACGCAGTATTTT
NA	TRBJ1-1	NA	TRBV19	CASSIGTGNTEAFF	TGTGCCAGTAGTATAGGAACAGGCAACACTGAAGCTTTCTTT
NA	TRBJ1-3	NA	TRBV10-1	CATTGTAGNTIYF	TGCGCCACCACCGGGACTGCTGGAAACACCATATATTTT
NA	TRBJ2-2	TRBD2	TRBV19	CASSTSGRAVAEELFF	TGTGCCAGTAGTACCAGCGGGAGGGCCGTGGCGGAGGAGCTGTTTTTT